The clone carrying this TCR beta chain was detected only a few times. Assay used: immunoSEQ multiplex PCR; TCRdb lists only in-frame clones, some missing. Seen here are over 60,000 clones, about four fifths observed once, and the top ten hold around 15%. The data belong to a study of T cell responses to AZD1222 COVID-19 vaccine. Germline assignment: CDR1 SGHAT and CDR2 FQNNGV. The V end was cut by 1 base, the J end by 5 bases, with 14 bases between. The CDR3 covers 15 residues. The clonotype was recovered from an adult who received the AZD1222 COVID-19 vaccine. The material sequenced was peripheral blood, taken 28 days after the second AZD1222 dose. The chain is built from TRBV11-2 and TRBJ1-1; D might be TRBD1 (6 bases). DNA of the CDR3: TGTGCCAGCAGCTTAGGCCAGGGGTTTAGGACTGAAGCTTTCTTT. Protein: CASSLGQGFRTEAFF.